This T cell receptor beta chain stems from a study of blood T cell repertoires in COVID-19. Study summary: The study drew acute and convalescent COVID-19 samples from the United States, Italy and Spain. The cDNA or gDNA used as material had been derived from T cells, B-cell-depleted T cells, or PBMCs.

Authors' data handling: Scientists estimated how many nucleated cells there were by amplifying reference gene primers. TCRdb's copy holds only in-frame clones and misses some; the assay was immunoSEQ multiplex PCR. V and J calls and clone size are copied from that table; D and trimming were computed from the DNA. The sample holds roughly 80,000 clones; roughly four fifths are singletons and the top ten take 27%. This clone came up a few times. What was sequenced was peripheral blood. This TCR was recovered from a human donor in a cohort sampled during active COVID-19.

CDR3 region: CASSPRGGGASYNEQFF. Here the CDR3 DNA reads TGCGCCAGCAGCCCCCGGGGCGGGGGGGCCTCCTACAATGAGCAGTTCTTC. The chain has TRBV5-1 and TRBJ2-1, with 9 bases aligning to TRBD2. The length of the CDR3 is 17 residues. The J segment lost 0 bases and the V segment lost 4 bases, leaving 8 bases of the junction unmatched. Looked up from germline, CDR1 is SGHRS and CDR2 is YFSETQ.